The sequence of this TCR beta chain was determined in a study of circulating CD8 cells and anti-PD-1 response in melanoma. Sorting of live CD3+CD8+TCRalphabeta+ cells by PD-1 and/or TIGIT gave four subsets. Comment on this clonotype: This may come from a read error, since a much larger clone is one base off.

Using approximately 15 ng of total RNA, TCR libraries were made with the QIAseq Immune Repertoire TCR panel. TCRdb itself ran the reads through MiXCR, one entry per CDR3 protein. Among 620 or so distinct CDR3 sequences listed, approximately 8% were seen once. CDR1 is MNHEY and CDR2 is SMNVEV in the germline V gene (reference sequence). The CDR3 totals 13 residues. V lost 6 bases and J lost 6, with 14 bases in between. Material: CD8+ T cells from PBMCs, obtained at baseline or after one month of anti-PD-1 therapy (not recorded which). The chain carries TRBV27 and TRBJ1-1; tentatively, D is TRBD1 (5 bases). This receptor was obtained from a human donor with melanoma. CDR3 nucleotide sequence: TGTGCCAGCAGCCTCTGGGGGGGGGCTGAAGCTTTCTTT. This translates into CASSLWGGAEAFF.